This T cell receptor beta chain was recorded in a study of Ad26.COV2.S vaccination and SARS-CoV-2 variants. Sequencing was performed with immunoSEQ multiplex PCR; in TCRdb, only in-frame clones are kept and a portion is missing. In the table there are about 350,000 clones, 65% to 90% of which are singletons. Documented treatment: over 15 received Ad26.COV2.S at low or high dose, single or two shots; five or six received placebo; per-sample allocation not given. Vaccine and placebo recipients were sampled on day 63 after the first injection. CDR1 and CDR2 from the germline V gene are SGHTA and FQGNSA. The V end lost 7 bases, the J end lost 6 bases, and 18 bases lay between the germline ends. The CDR3 has 14 amino acids.

This chain uses TRBV7-2 with TRBJ1-1; D remains ambiguous. This specimen consisted of peripheral blood, obtained in a trial of Ad26.COV2.S vaccine versus placebo. The clonotype was recovered from a person aged 18-65 years who received the Ad26.COV2.S COVID-19 vaccine or a placebo. CDR3: CASTSFVGIAEAFF. Here the CDR3 DNA reads TGTGCCAGCACCTCCTTCGTAGGGATCGCTGAAGCTTTCTTT. The full variable domain, its missing parts supplied by reference TRBV7-2 and TRBJ1-1, is GAGVSQSPSNKVTEKGKDVELRCDPISGHTALYWYRQSLGQGLEFLIYFQGNSAPDKSGLPSDRFSAERTGGSVSTLTIQRTQQEDSAVYLCASTSFVGIAEAFFGQGTRLTVV.